The present entry profiles one TCR beta chain with its context. An end of the junction differs from the germline gene, which may be a read error. This CDR3 region has 12 residues. The V gene's germline CDR1 is MNHEY and CDR2 SMNVEV (reference sequence). This record comes from a study of cytomegalovirus exposure and HLA in healthy donors. In the PCR, 60 Vbeta and 13 Jbeta primers were used. Sequencing used immunoSEQ multiplex PCR; TCRdb keeps in-frame clones, though not all of them. Of over 150,000 clones detected, roughly 73% appear once; the ten largest clones hold around 4.7%. Sequenced: PBMCs. This chain links TRBV27 with TRBJ1-1; no clear D gene. The clonotype comes from a male donor in good health and CMV-seronegative. In DNA, the CDR3 is TGTGCCAGCAGTTTTATTAACAGTGAAGCTTTCTTT. Its protein is CASSFINSEAFF.